The 23 T cell receptor beta chains below all came from one sample that was sequenced in a study of chemoradiotherapy in HPV16-positive cancers. Assay: immunoSEQ multiplex PCR; the TCRdb copy retains only in-frame clones and omits some. The profile covers about 10,000 clones, with around 88% appearing a single time and about 2.5% taken by the ten largest. The specimen comprised blood, sampled from a patient who underwent chemoradiotherapy. Receptor source: a human donor with HPV-associated anogenital cancer.

V is TRBV7-3 and J is TRBJ2-1; 9 bases fit TRBD1. From germline, CDR1 is SGHTA and CDR2 FQGTGA. The CDR3 runs to 16 residues. V shed 5 bases and J 14 bases; nucleotides not matched to a gene: 19. The CDR3 coding sequence is TGTGCCAGCAGCCAATGGGACAGGGAGAGGGTAGGAATCGAGTTCTTC. Residues: CASSQWDRERVGIEFF. Full variable domain (remainder filled in from reference TRBV7-3 and TRBJ2-1): GAGVSQTPSNKVTEKGKYVELRCDPISGHTALYWYRQSLGQGPEFLIYFQGTGAADDSGLPNDRFFAVRPEGSVSTLKIQRTERGDSAVYLCASSQWDRERVGIEFFGPGTRLTVL.

The V gene is TRBV7-9, the J gene TRBJ2-1, with D perhaps TRBD1 or TRBD2 (7 bases each). The germline gives CDR1 SEHNR, CDR2 FQNEAQ (reference sequence). Trimming cost V 4 bases and J 8 bases, with 18 bases left between them. This CDR3 has 15 residues. CDR3 bases: TGTGCCAGCAGCTCTAATAAGCAGGGGGGGCATGAGCAGTTCTTC. This translates into CASSSNKQGGHEQFF.

The genes are TRBV6-6 and TRBJ2-7; D is possibly TRBD1 (6 bases). Germline CDR1 is MNHNY and CDR2 is SVGAGI (reference sequence). Trimming cost V 6 bases and J 4 bases, with 13 bases left between them. This CDR3 region has 13 residues. Here the CDR3 DNA reads TGTGCCAGCAGATTAGACAGGACGTACGAGCAGTACTTC. Amino acid sequence: CASRLDRTYEQYF.

This clone was detected only a few times. The chain has TRBV6-5 and TRBJ1-6; D remains ambiguous. CDR1 is MNHEY, CDR2 SVGAGI, per germline. This CDR3 has 16 amino acids. V was cut by 0 bases and J by 6 bases, with 12 bases left in between. The CDR3 region is CASSYSKLTSNSPLHF. The DNA of the CDR3 is TGTGCCAGCAGTTACTCGAAACTTACAAGTAATTCACCCCTCCACTTT.

V gene TRBV5-6 combines with J gene TRBJ2-7; perhaps D is TRBD1 or TRBD2 (5 bases each). Germline CDR1 is SGHDT and CDR2 is YYEEEE. V was clipped by 2 bases and J by 3 bases, with 15 bases between them. The length of the CDR3 is 15 residues. CDR3 in amino acids: CASSFVGTVDYEQYF. CDR3 in DNA: TGTGCCAGCAGCTTCGTTGGGACGGTTGACTACGAGCAGTACTTC.

The chain combines TRBV7-9 with TRBJ1-4; no reliable D call. This CDR3 region has 14 residues. Between the trimmed V and J ends, which lost 1 base and 8 bases, there was a span of 11 bases. CDR1 SEHNR and CDR2 FQNEAQ come from the germline V gene (reference sequence). The CDR3: CASSLDGEQEKLFF. CDR3 coding DNA: TGTGCCAGCAGCTTAGATGGGGAACAGGAAAAACTGTTTTTT. Variable domain in full (rest from reference TRBV7-9 and TRBJ1-4): DTGVSQNPRHKITKRGQNVTFRCDPISEHNRLYWYRQTLGQGPEFLTYFQNEAQLEKSRLLSDRFSAERPKGSFSTLEIQRTEQGDSAMYLCASSLDGEQEKLFFGSGTQLSVL.

The gene calls are TRBV27 and TRBJ1-4; a possible D gene is TRBD1 (6 bases). This CDR3 spans 13 amino acids. V was clipped by 6 bases and J by 5 bases, with 10 bases between them. Germline V CDR1 and CDR2: MNHEY, SMNVEV (reference sequence). The CDR3 region has the DNA TGTGCCAGCAGCAGGGGTCAAAATGAAAAACTGTTTTTT. Amino acid sequence: CASSRGQNEKLFF.

This chain connects TRBV11-3 to TRBJ2-3; 7 positions agree with TRBD1. Germline CDR1 is SGHNT and CDR2 is YENEEA. The V segment lost 3 bases and the J segment 3 bases; nucleotides outside the gene matches: 6. This CDR3 spans 15 amino acids. CDR3 sequence reads: CASSFGAGGTDTQYF. The CDR3 region has the DNA TGTGCCAGCAGCTTCGGGGCAGGGGGTACAGATACGCAGTATTTT.

V and J are TRBV7-2 and TRBJ2-7; tentative D call: TRBD2 (6 bases). V lost 8 bases to trimming and J lost 9 bases, with 14 bases between them. Germline lookup yields CDR1 SGHTA and CDR2 FQGNSA. There are 11 residues in the CDR3. The CDR3 sequence: CASLFWRAQYF. Here the CDR3 DNA reads TGTGCCAGCCTTTTTTGGAGGGCGCAGTACTTC.

The chain has TRBV7-3 and TRBJ2-3; 7 bases match TRBD2. Germline V gives CDR1 SGHTA, CDR2 FQGTGA. The CDR3 length is 18 residues. V gave up 0 bases and J gave up 1 base; unmatched junction bases: 10. CDR3 sequence (DNA): TGTGCCAGCAGCTTAACGGGGGTGGCGAGCGGGGGCACAGATACGCAGTATTTT. This translates into CASSLTGVASGGTDTQYF.

This chain joins TRBV19 and TRBJ2-2; 8 bases agree with TRBD2. This CDR3 is built from 15 residues. Germline CDR1 reads LNHDA; CDR2 reads SQIVND (reference sequence). The J segment lost 2 bases and the V segment lost 9 bases, leaving 8 bases of the junction unmatched. The CDR3 sequence is CASCIREGNTGELFF. For the CDR3, the DNA is TGTGCCAGCTGCATCCGGGAGGGAAACACCGGGGAGCTGTTTTTT.

The chain carries TRBV5-4 and TRBJ1-2; D is unclear. CDR3 length: 15 residues. The ends were cut back, 4 bases at V and 4 bases at J, with 17 bases in the middle. Germline V gene data show CDR1 as SGHNT and CDR2 as YYREEE (reference sequence). The CDR3 spells CASSPGTHTGYGYTF. The CDR3 DNA follows: TGTGCCAGCAGCCCAGGCACCCACACTGGCTATGGCTACACCTTC.

The chain joins TRBV19 to TRBJ1-5, with TRBD1 as a possible D gene (5 bases). The CDR3 extends over 14 amino acids. Germline values: CDR1 LNHDA, CDR2 SQIVND (reference sequence). V was cut by 9 bases and J by 0 bases, with 12 bases left in between. The CDR3 DNA follows: TGTGCCAGCAGAAAGGGGTATAGCAATCAGCCCCAGCATTTT. Its translation is CASRKGYSNQPQHF.

V and J are TRBV18 and TRBJ1-3, with no clear D. Germline CDR1 reads KGHSH; CDR2 reads LQKENI. The ends were cut back, 3 bases at V and 3 bases at J, with 9 bases in the middle. The CDR3 runs 14 residues. The CDR3 protein is CASSPIGDGNTIYF. The CDR3 nucleotides are TGTGCCAGCTCACCGATTGGGGATGGAAACACCATATATTTT.

The CDR3 coding sequence is TGTGCCAGCAGCTTAGCGAAGGACGGTGGTAGGGCCCAGTACTTC. As protein: CASSLAKDGGRAQYF. The chain joins TRBV7-2 to TRBJ2-5, with D hard to call. Trimming removed 0 bases at V and 9 bases at J, with 17 bases between. CDR1 SGHTA and CDR2 FQGNSA come from the germline V gene. The length of the CDR3 is 15 residues.

This chain links TRBV18 with TRBJ1-5; D is perhaps TRBD1 (5 bases). Germline CDR1 reads KGHSH; CDR2 reads LQKENI. The CDR3 spans 16 residues. Trimming shortened V by 6 bases and J by 6 bases, and 21 bases separated the two germline ends. CDR3 sequence reads: CASSPVPRQGSQPQHF. CDR3 DNA: TGTGCCAGCTCCCCGGTTCCAAGGCAGGGTAGTCAGCCCCAGCATTTT.

The V gene is TRBV7-3, the J gene TRBJ2-7; D possibly corresponds to TRBD2 (6 bases). CDR1 and CDR2 from the germline V gene are SGHTA and FQGTGA. The V gene lost 0 bases and the J gene lost 5 bases, with 14 bases spanning the gap. The CDR3 loop spans 15 amino acids. CDR3 in DNA: TGTGCCAGCAGCTTAACGTCACTAGCATCCCACGAGCAGTACTTC. Protein product: CASSLTSLASHEQYF.

The rearrangement joins TRBV5-1 to TRBJ2-7; D not resolved. The CDR3 covers 13 residues. Germline lookup yields CDR1 SGHRS and CDR2 YFSETQ. V shed 3 bases and J shed 1 base, with 8 bases lying between them. The CDR3 loop is CASSWTGSYEQYF. DNA for the CDR3: TGCGCCAGCAGCTGGACCGGGTCCTACGAGCAGTACTTC.

The genes are TRBV11-2 and TRBJ1-1; 9 bases map to TRBD1. Germline CDR1 and CDR2: SGHAT and FQNNGV. V was pared by 4 bases and J by 4 bases, with 10 bases of the junction left unmatched. This CDR3 has 16 amino acids. CDR3 region: CASSSLGQGYGTEAFF. The CDR3 region has the DNA TGTGCCAGCAGCTCTTTGGGACAGGGTTATGGCACTGAAGCTTTCTTT.

The chain carries TRBV14 and TRBJ2-2; no definite D call. Germline CDR1 SGHDN, CDR2 FVKESK. V was cut by 4 bases and J by 5 bases, with 14 bases left in between. The CDR3 runs to 15 residues. The CDR3 region is CASSRRAPRTGELFF. CDR3 bases: TGTGCCAGCAGCCGTCGGGCCCCCAGGACCGGGGAGCTGTTTTTT.

The chain has TRBV10-3 and TRBJ2-1; 8 nucleotides line up with TRBD2. The V gene end was trimmed by 3 bases and the J gene end by 3 bases; junction bases not matched to a gene: 10. CDR3 size: 17 residues. Germline assignment: CDR1 ENHRY and CDR2 SYGVKD. The CDR3 nucleotides are TGTGCCATCAGTGAATCTCCGTCCAGCGGGGGCTACAATGAGCAGTTCTTC. This translates into CAISESPSSGGYNEQFF.

The V call is TRBV19, the J call TRBJ2-5; 10 nucleotides agree with TRBD2. With V trimmed by 1 base and J by 2 bases, 13 bases remained unmatched. The CDR3 is 19 residues long. Per the germline V gene, CDR1 is LNHDA and CDR2 is SQIVND (reference sequence). CDR3 in amino acids: CASSIGASGGTLFQETQYF. CDR3 nucleotide sequence: TGTGCCAGTAGTATAGGGGCTAGCGGGGGAACCCTCTTTCAAGAGACCCAGTACTTC.

V is TRBV6-1 and J is TRBJ2-6; 8 bases are shared with TRBD1. Unmatched junction bases numbered 4, after V lost 4 bases and J lost 2 bases. The CDR3 totals 16 residues. The germline CDR1 and CDR2 sequences are MNHNS and SASEGT. The CDR3 reads CASSGTGWAGANVLTF. The CDR3 region has the DNA TGTGCCAGCAGTGGGACAGGGTGGGCTGGGGCCAACGTCCTGACTTTC.